This is a list of T cell receptor beta chains from one sample in a study of shared clonotypes between healthy human individuals. TCRdb keeps only in-frame clones here, not all; method: immunoSEQ multiplex PCR. The sample yields a few hundred thousand clones, approximately 77% seen once. The sample was PBMCs. Every receptor here comes from a woman aged 40 to 55 in good health. Some clones in this sample may be carry-over from other donors' samples. The CDR3 runs from the conserved cysteine through the conserved F or W. Each record gives: V gene, clone size, D gene, J gene, CDR3 protein, CDR3 DNA. The D gene is left open where the match is weak. Some rows have no size entry. The others give once, few or many, or a class for an expanded clone.

TRBV9	NA	NA	TRBJ2-5	CASSVASGLGETQYF	TGTGCCAGCAGCGTAGCTTCGGGACTGGGAGAGACCCAGTACTTC
TRBV5-1	once	TRBD1	TRBJ1-2	CASSFQGASGYTF	TGCGCCAGCAGCTTCCAGGGGGCGAGTGGCTACACCTTC
TRBV28	NA	TRBD2	TRBJ2-7	CASSSSSGIAYEQYF	TGTGCCAGCAGTTCCTCTAGCGGGATCGCCTACGAGCAGTACTTC
TRBV5-1	NA	TRBD2	TRBJ2-5	CASSLDTSGKQETQYF	TGCGCCAGCAGCTTGGATACTAGCGGGAAACAAGAGACCCAGTACTTC
TRBV15	few	NA	TRBJ1-1	CATSRAGGTEAFF	TGTGCCACCAGCAGAGCGGGGGGCACTGAAGCTTTCTTT
TRBV11-2	once	NA	TRBJ2-1	CASSLGDSLYNEQFF	TGTGCCAGCAGCTTAGGGGACTCCCTCTACAATGAGCAGTTCTTC
TRBV7-2	NA	NA	TRBJ2-3	CASSLAGISTDTQYF	TGTGCCAGCAGCTTAGCGGGGATCAGCACAGATACGCAGTATTTT
TRBV9	NA	TRBD1	TRBJ2-5	CASSYTAGTGPETQYF	TGTGCCAGCAGCTACACCGCCGGGACAGGGCCTGAGACCCAGTACTTC
TRBV7-2	NA	NA	TRBJ2-3	CASSPLFSTDTQYF	TGTGCCAGCAGCCCCTTGTTTAGCACAGATACGCAGTATTTT
TRBV5-4	NA	NA	TRBJ2-1	CASSLQGYNEQFF	TGTGCCAGCAGCTTGCAGGGATACAATGAGCAGTTCTTC
TRBV5-1	NA	NA	TRBJ2-5	CASSSSPGGGSQETQYF	TGCGCCAGCAGCTCCTCCCCCGGAGGGGGGAGCCAAGAGACCCAGTACTTC
TRBV5-4	NA	NA	TRBJ1-2	CASSPDRSKDNYGYTF	TGTGCCAGCAGCCCTGACAGGTCGAAGGACAACTATGGCTACACCTTC
TRBV7-9	NA	TRBD1	TRBJ2-1	CASSPPGQGNNEQFF	TGTGCCAGCAGCCCCCCGGGACAGGGGAACAATGAGCAGTTCTTC
TRBV7-9	few	NA	TRBJ1-2	CASSLGLGGYTF	TGTGCCAGCAGCTTAGGGCTTGGAGGCTACACCTTC
TRBV9	NA	NA	TRBJ2-1	CASRILGNEQFF	TGTGCCAGCAGAATTCTCGGCAATGAGCAGTTCTTC
TRBV28	NA	TRBD1	TRBJ1-1	CASSFLPPGQGVNTEAFF	TGTGCCAGCAGTTTCCTCCCCCCGGGACAGGGAGTGAACACTGAAGCTTTCTTT
TRBV18	NA	TRBD2	TRBJ2-2	CASSPPGLAGVHGELFF	TGTGCCAGCTCACCACCGGGATTAGCGGGAGTTCACGGGGAGCTGTTTTTT
TRBV30	NA	NA	TRBJ2-7	CAWSLLSYEQYF	TGTGCCTGGAGTCTTCTCTCCTACGAGCAGTACTTC
TRBV7-8	few	NA	TRBJ1-1	CASSLARQDLTEAFF	TGTGCCAGCAGCTTAGCGCGGCAGGACCTCACTGAAGCTTTCTTT
TRBV15	NA	TRBD1	TRBJ2-3	CATSRDLMGQGAADTQYF	TGTGCCACCAGCAGAGATCTTATGGGACAGGGGGCGGCAGATACGCAGTATTTT
TRBV27	NA	NA	TRBJ1-6	CASSLSRRRAGVLSYNSPLHF	TGTGCCAGCAGTTTATCAAGGCGCCGGGCAGGGGTCCTCTCCTATAATTCACCCCTCCACTTT